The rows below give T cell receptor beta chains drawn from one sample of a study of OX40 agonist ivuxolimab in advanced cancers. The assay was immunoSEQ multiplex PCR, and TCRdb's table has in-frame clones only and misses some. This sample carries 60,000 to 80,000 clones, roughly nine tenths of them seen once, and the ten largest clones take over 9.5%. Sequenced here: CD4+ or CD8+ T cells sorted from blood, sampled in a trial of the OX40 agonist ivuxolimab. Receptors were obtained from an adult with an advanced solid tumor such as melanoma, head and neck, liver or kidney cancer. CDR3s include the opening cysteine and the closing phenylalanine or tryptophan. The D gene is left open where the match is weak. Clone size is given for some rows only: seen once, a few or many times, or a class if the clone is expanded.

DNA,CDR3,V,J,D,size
TGTGCCAGCAGTCCCCGACAGGGCCACTTAAAGGGGCAGTACTTC,CASSPRQGHLKGQYF,TRBV28,TRBJ2-7,TRBD1,NA
TGCGCCAGCAGCTCCTACCTGACAGGGGAGGAGACCCAGTACTTC,CASSSYLTGEETQYF,TRBV5-1,TRBJ2-5,TRBD1,NA
TGTGCCAGCAGCGTAGGAGGGGGCTCTGGAAACACCATATATTTT,CASSVGGGSGNTIYF,TRBV9,TRBJ1-3,NA,NA
TGTGCCAGCAGTTGGGGGGCTAGCGCCATGTACAATGAGCAGTTCTTC,CASSWGASAMYNEQFF,TRBV6-5,TRBJ2-1,NA,NA
TGTGCCACATTCAGGACGGATAGCAATCAGCCCCAGCATTTT,CATFRTDSNQPQHF,TRBV6-1,TRBJ1-5,NA,NA
TGCAGCGTTCAAACAGGGTTGGGGTTTTACGAGCAGTACTTC,CSVQTGLGFYEQYF,TRBV29-1,TRBJ2-7,NA,NA
TGCGCCAGCAGCATCGGACAGGGGGCTGATACGCAGTATTTT,CASSIGQGADTQYF,TRBV5-1,TRBJ2-3,TRBD1,once
TGTGCCAGCGTAGACAGGGGGAATTCACCCCTCCACTTT,CASVDRGNSPLHF,TRBV6-1,TRBJ1-6,TRBD1,NA
TGTGCCAGCAGGACTGACGTAGGGAACACTGAAGCTTTCTTT,CASRTDVGNTEAFF,TRBV2,TRBJ1-1,NA,few
TGCAGTGCTTTTGACAGGAATGAGCAGTTCTTC,CSAFDRNEQFF,TRBV20-1,TRBJ2-1,NA,NA
TGCGCCAGCAGCGGGACTAGCGCCATCACCGGGGAGCTGTTTTTT,CASSGTSAITGELFF,TRBV5-1,TRBJ2-2,TRBD2,NA
TGTGCCAGCAGCTTGGGGACCAGGGACACTGAAGCTTTCTTT,CASSLGTRDTEAFF,TRBV5-4,TRBJ1-1,NA,NA
TGTGCCAGCAGCGCCGACTTGCGGGGGTTTGATACGCAGTATTTT,CASSADLRGFDTQYF,TRBV11-2,TRBJ2-3,TRBD2,NA
TGTGCCAGCAGCTTGGGAGGGACTTCCAGCAATCAGCCCCAGCATTTT,CASSLGGTSSNQPQHF,TRBV5-4,TRBJ1-5,NA,NA
TGTGCCAGCAATCGGGACAGCAACACCATATATTTT,CASNRDSNTIYF,TRBV2,TRBJ1-3,TRBD1,NA
TGTGCCAGCAGTGCCCGACGGGGGGAAAAACTGTTTTTT,CASSARRGEKLFF,TRBV5-6,TRBJ1-4,NA,NA
TGTGCCAGCAGTTATACCGGGAATTCACCCCTCCACTTT,CASSYTGNSPLHF,TRBV6-5,TRBJ1-6,NA,NA
TGCGCCAGCAGCCCCCGGACGACGAACACCGGGGAGCTGTTTTTT,CASSPRTTNTGELFF,TRBV5-1,TRBJ2-2,NA,NA
TGTGCCAGCAGCCCCTCACAGGGTAGCGAGCAGTACTTC,CASSPSQGSEQYF,TRBV7-3,TRBJ2-7,NA,NA
TGTGCCAGCAGTAGACTGGCCTGGGATACGCAGTATTTT,CASSRLAWDTQYF,TRBV2,TRBJ2-3,NA,NA
TGTGCCAGCAGCGACGGACTGTCCTCCTACAATGAGCAGTTCTTC,CASSDGLSSYNEQFF,TRBV9,TRBJ2-1,NA,few
TGTGCCAGCAGTTTTGGGACTAGCACGTACAACAATGAGCAGTTCTTC,CASSFGTSTYNNEQFF,TRBV27,TRBJ2-1,TRBD2,NA
TGTGCCAGCAGTAGCGGTCGGGGGGGGGAGACCCAGTACTTC,CASSSGRGGETQYF,TRBV2,TRBJ2-5,TRBD2,NA
TGTGCCAGCAGCTCGGAGGCCTACGAGCAGTACTTC,CASSSEAYEQYF,TRBV5-4,TRBJ2-7,NA,NA
TGTGCCAGCAGTTTTAGGGGATCCTACGAGCAGTACTTC,CASSFRGSYEQYF,TRBV27,TRBJ2-7,NA,NA
TGCGCCAGCAGCTTGGTCGAGGGGGCAGGGGGCTACACCTTC,CASSLVEGAGGYTF,TRBV5-1,TRBJ1-2,TRBD1,NA
TGTGCCACCAGCAGAGAGGTCTGGGGGGGGGAAGCTTTCTTT,CATSREVWGGEAFF,TRBV15,TRBJ1-1,NA,NA
TGTGCCAGCAGTCAGGGTGGACGGCAGACCTACGAGCAGTACTTC,CASSQGGRQTYEQYF,TRBV6-6,TRBJ2-7,NA,NA
TGTGCCAGCAGGACCGGACAGGGCGACTATGGCTACACCTTC,CASRTGQGDYGYTF,TRBV6-1,TRBJ1-2,TRBD1,NA
TGTGCCAGCACCCGGCCGGGGACTAGCAGAAACAATGAGCAGTTCTTC,CASTRPGTSRNNEQFF,TRBV11-2,TRBJ2-1,TRBD2,once
TGTGCCAGCAGCCAAGATTGGACAGAGGGCGAAAAACTGTTTTTT,CASSQDWTEGEKLFF,TRBV4-2,TRBJ1-4,NA,NA
TGTGCCAGCAGCTCCTCGCCAGCCTCTAGCTTATACGAGCAGTACTTC,CASSSSPASSLYEQYF,TRBV7-2,TRBJ2-7,NA,NA
TGTGCCAGCTCACCACCTGAGGGGGCGCAGAACGAGCAGTACTTC,CASSPPEGAQNEQYF,TRBV18,TRBJ2-7,TRBD1,NA
TGTGCCAGCAGTTGGACAGGGTATAGCAATCAGCCCCAGCATTTT,CASSWTGYSNQPQHF,TRBV2,TRBJ1-5,TRBD1,NA